This T cell receptor beta chain is from a study of Tregs in tolerant kidney transplant recipients. This clone is labeled as medium-sized. Antigen specificity is unknown. The V end was cut by 6 bases, the J end by 10 bases, with 13 bases between. Germline V gene lookup returns CDR1 SGHRS and CDR2 YFSETQ. The CDR3 length is 11 residues. This table comes from immunoSEQ multiplex PCR, and its TCRdb copy is limited to in-frame clones, with some not included. Found here are about 4,800 clones, just under 40% of them singletons; the top ten hold over 5.5%. The specimen sequenced was CD8+ T cells from blood cultured with allogeneic cells. V usage is TRBV5-1 and J usage is TRBJ1-2, with TRBD1 as a possible D gene (5 bases). This clonotype originated in a human donor in good health. The CDR3 DNA sequence: TGCGCCAGCACGGACGGGGCTTCCTACACCTTC. It specifies CASTDGASYTF.